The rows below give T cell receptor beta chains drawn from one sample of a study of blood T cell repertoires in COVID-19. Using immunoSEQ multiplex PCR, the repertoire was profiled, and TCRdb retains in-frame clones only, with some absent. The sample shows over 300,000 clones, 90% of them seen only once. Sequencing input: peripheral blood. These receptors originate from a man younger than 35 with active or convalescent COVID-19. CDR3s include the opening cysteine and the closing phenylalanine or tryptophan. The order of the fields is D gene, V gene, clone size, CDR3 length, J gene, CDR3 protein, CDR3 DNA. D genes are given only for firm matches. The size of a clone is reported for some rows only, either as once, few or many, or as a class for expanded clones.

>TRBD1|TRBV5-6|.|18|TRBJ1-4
CASSLEGQGGVGNEKLFF
TGTGCCAGCAGCTTGGAGGGACAGGGAGGAGTGGGAAATGAAAAACTGTTTTTT
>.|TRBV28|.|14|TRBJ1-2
CASALNRDFYGYTF
TGTGCCAGCGCGCTTAACAGGGATTTCTATGGCTACACCTTC
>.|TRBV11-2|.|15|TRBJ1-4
CASSLVGRAWEKLFF
TGTGCCAGCAGCTTAGTGGGCAGGGCTTGGGAAAAACTGTTTTTT
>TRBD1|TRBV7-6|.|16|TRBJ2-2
CASSLETGLYTGELFF
TGTGCCAGCAGCTTAGAGACAGGGTTGTACACCGGGGAGCTGTTTTTT
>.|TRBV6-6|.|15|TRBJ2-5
CASSYSTLAGETQYF
TGTGCCAGCAGTTACTCGACTCTCGCGGGGGAGACCCAGTACTTC
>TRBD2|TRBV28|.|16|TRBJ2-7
CASSSPTSGKTYEQYF
TGTGCCAGCAGTTCTCCAACTAGCGGGAAAACCTACGAGCAGTACTTC
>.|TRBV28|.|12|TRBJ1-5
CASSSPLQPQHF
TGTGCCAGCAGTTCTCCTCTTCAGCCCCAGCATTTT
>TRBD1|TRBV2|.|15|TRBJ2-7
CASRTPGQGRYEQYF
TGTGCCAGCAGGACCCCCGGACAGGGCCGCTACGAGCAGTACTTC
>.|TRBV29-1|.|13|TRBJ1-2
CSVEVGPAGGYTF
TGCAGCGTTGAAGTTGGTCCTGCCGGTGGCTACACCTTC
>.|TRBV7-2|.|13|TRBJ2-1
CASSLLGRDEQFF
TGTGCCAGCAGCTTACTAGGGAGAGATGAGCAGTTCTTC
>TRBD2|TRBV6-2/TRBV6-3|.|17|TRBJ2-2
CASSQGGGSGGTGELFF
TGTGCCAGCAGTCAGGGCGGCGGGAGCGGTGGCACCGGGGAGCTGTTTTTT
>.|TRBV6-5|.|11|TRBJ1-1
CASIQNTEAFF
TGTGCCAGCATTCAGAACACTGAAGCTTTCTTT
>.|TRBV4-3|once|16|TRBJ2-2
CASSQEWGSGTGELFF
TGCGCCAGCAGCCAAGAGTGGGGAAGCGGCACCGGGGAGCTGTTTTTT
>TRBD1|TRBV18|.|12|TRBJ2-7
CASSGQAYEQYF
TGTGCCAGCTCCGGACAGGCCTACGAGCAGTACTTC
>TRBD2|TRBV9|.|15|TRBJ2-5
CASSVGTSGQETQYF
TGTGCCAGCAGCGTAGGGACTAGCGGACAAGAGACCCAGTACTTC
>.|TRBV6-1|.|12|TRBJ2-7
CASSDRAYEQYF
TGTGCCAGCAGTGATCGAGCCTACGAGCAGTACTTC
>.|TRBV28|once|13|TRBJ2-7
CASSLGGANEQYF
TGTGCCAGCAGTTTAGGAGGGGCTAACGAGCAGTACTTC
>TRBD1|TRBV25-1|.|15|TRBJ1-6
CASSEGRQGYSPLHF
TGTGCCAGCAGTGAAGGGAGACAGGGGTATTCACCCCTCCACTTT
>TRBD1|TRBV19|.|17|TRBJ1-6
CASSLKPGQGNGSPLHF
TGTGCCAGTAGTCTCAAACCGGGACAGGGGAACGGTTCACCCCTCCACTTT
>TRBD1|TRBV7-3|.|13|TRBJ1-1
CASSSGGGGQAFF
TGTGCCAGCAGCTCTGGAGGAGGGGGCCAGGCTTTCTTT
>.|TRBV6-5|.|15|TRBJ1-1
CASRISGGRRAEAFF
TGTGCCAGCAGGATTTCCGGGGGACGGAGAGCTGAAGCTTTCTTT
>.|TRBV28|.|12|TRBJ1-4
CASSLSQAKLFF
TGTGCCAGCAGTTTAAGCCAAGCAAAACTGTTTTTT
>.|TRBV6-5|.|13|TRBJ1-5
CASSPQVNQPQHF
TGTGCCAGCAGTCCCCAGGTAAATCAGCCCCAGCATTTT